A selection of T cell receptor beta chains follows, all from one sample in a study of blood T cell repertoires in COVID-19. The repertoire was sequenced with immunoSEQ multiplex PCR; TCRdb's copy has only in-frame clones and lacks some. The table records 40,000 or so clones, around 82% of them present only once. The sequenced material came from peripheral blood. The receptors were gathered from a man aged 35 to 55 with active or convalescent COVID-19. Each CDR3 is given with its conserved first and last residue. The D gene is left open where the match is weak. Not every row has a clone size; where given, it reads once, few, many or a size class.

CDR3: CASQGVQRGSNTGELFF
DNA: TGCGCCTCCCAAGGGGTTCAACGGGGGTCGAACACCGGGGAGCTGTTTTTT
J: TRBJ2-2
D: NA
size: NA
length: 17
V: TRBV10-1

CDR3: CAWRRNTEAFF
DNA: TGTGCCTGGAGGAGGAACACTGAAGCTTTCTTT
J: TRBJ1-1
D: NA
size: NA
length: 11
V: TRBV30

CDR3: CASSDPTGGFNYGYTF
DNA: TGTGCCAGCAGTGACCCGACAGGGGGCTTTAACTATGGCTACACCTTC
J: TRBJ1-2
D: TRBD1
size: NA
length: 16
V: TRBV25-1

CDR3: CAAGQGAGGPGTQYF
DNA: TGTGCCGCCGGACAGGGCGCGGGGGGGCCGGGGACCCAGTACTTC
J: TRBJ2-5
D: NA
size: NA
length: 15
V: TRBV10-3

CDR3: CASSYRGGTGELFF
DNA: TGTGCCAGCAGTTACAGGGGGGGCACCGGGGAGCTGTTTTTT
J: TRBJ2-2
D: NA
size: NA
length: 14
V: TRBV6-5

CDR3: CATSRGIGNSYEQYF
DNA: TGTGCCACCAGTAGAGGGATCGGGAACTCCTACGAGCAGTACTTC
J: TRBJ2-7
D: NA
size: NA
length: 15
V: TRBV15

CDR3: CASGLGATGELFF
DNA: TGTGCTAGTGGTTTGGGCGCGACCGGGGAGCTGTTTTTT
J: TRBJ2-2
D: NA
size: once
length: 13
V: TRBV12-5

CDR3: CAWRTGGVNTIYF
DNA: TGTGCCTGGAGAACAGGGGGCGTAAACACCATATATTTT
J: TRBJ1-3
D: TRBD1
size: NA
length: 13
V: TRBV30

CDR3: CASSYSIQGPYNSPLHF
DNA: TGTGCCAGCAGTTATTCAATACAGGGCCCCTATAATTCACCCCTCCACTTT
J: TRBJ1-6
D: NA
size: NA
length: 17
V: TRBV6-2/TRBV6-3

CDR3: CASTKTGGSYNEQFF
DNA: TGTGCCAGCACCAAGACAGGGGGCTCCTACAATGAGCAGTTCTTC
J: TRBJ2-1
D: TRBD1
size: NA
length: 15
V: TRBV6-5

CDR3: CASNQKVMGRAHEQYF
DNA: TGTGCCAGCAACCAAAAGGTAATGGGGAGGGCCCACGAGCAGTACTTC
J: TRBJ2-7
D: NA
size: NA
length: 16
V: TRBV21-1

CDR3: CASSFGRATGELFF
DNA: TGTGCCAGCAGCTTTGGCAGGGCAACCGGGGAGCTGTTTTTT
J: TRBJ2-2
D: NA
size: NA
length: 14
V: TRBV5-4

CDR3: CASSLGQGGYGYTF
DNA: TGTGCCAGCAGTTTGGGACAGGGGGGCTATGGCTACACCTTC
J: TRBJ1-2
D: TRBD1
size: NA
length: 14
V: TRBV27

CDR3: CASSYGQAFYGYTF
DNA: TGTGCCAGCAGCTACGGACAGGCGTTCTATGGCTACACCTTC
J: TRBJ1-2
D: TRBD1
size: NA
length: 14
V: TRBV11-3

CDR3: CASSQESGLNIQYF
DNA: TGTGCCAGCAGCCAAGAATCAGGCCTAAACATTCAGTACTTC
J: TRBJ2-4
D: NA
size: NA
length: 14
V: TRBV4-2